This entry lists 29 T cell receptor beta chains sequenced from one sample in a study of blood T cell repertoires in COVID-19. Clones were sequenced by immunoSEQ multiplex PCR, and TCRdb holds only the in-frame ones, with some missing. In the table there are under 300,000 clones, about 89% of which are singletons. Input material: PBMCs or T cells enriched from blood (not recorded which). These receptors were taken from a young woman who had recovered from COVID-19.

This chain joins TRBV5-1 and TRBJ2-7; possible D gene TRBD2, 6 bases. Germline values: CDR1 SGHRS, CDR2 YFSETQ. Trimming took off 2 bases at V and 2 bases at J, with 11 bases between the two ends. There are 14 residues in the CDR3. The CDR3 here is CASSFSLATYEQYF. The CDR3 nucleotides read TGCGCCAGCAGCTTCTCCCTAGCGACCTACGAGCAGTACTTC.

CDR3 coding DNA: TGCGCCAGCAGCCCCGGAGGGACAGGACAAGAGACCCAGTACTTC. It encodes CASSPGGTGQETQYF. The chain couples TRBV5-1 to TRBJ2-5; TRBD1 agrees at 8 bases. CDR1 SGHRS and CDR2 YFSETQ come from the germline V gene. The CDR3 extends over 15 amino acids. V was clipped by 4 bases and J by 2 bases; unmatched bases: 7. Drawing the rest from reference TRBV5-1 and TRBJ2-5, the complete variable domain is KAGVTQTPRYLIKTRGQQVTLSCSPISGHRSVSWYQQTPGQGLQFLFEYFSETQRNKGNFPGRFSGRQFSNSRSEMNVSTLELGDSALYLCASSPGGTGQETQYFGPGTRLLVL.

This clone was observed a few times. This chain joins TRBV4-1 and TRBJ1-5; TRBD1 matches 9 bases. Germline CDR1 MGHRA, CDR2 YSYEKL. V was pared by 3 bases and J by 6 bases, with 6 bases of the junction left unmatched. The CDR3 consists of 15 residues. CDR3 sequence: CASSQDRGPGQPQHF. The CDR3 DNA reads TGCGCCAGCAGCCAGGACAGGGGACCGGGTCAGCCCCAGCATTTT.

The chain has TRBV28 and TRBJ1-3, with D perhaps matching TRBD1 (5 bases). The germline V gene has CDR1 MDHEN and CDR2 SYDVKM. CDR3 length: 14 residues. The germline V and J ends were trimmed by 3 bases and 5 bases, with 11 bases remaining between them. CDR3 DNA sequence: TGTGCCAGCAGTTTGGCAGGGTGGAGAAACACCATATATTTT. Its protein product is CASSLAGWRNTIYF. The full variable domain, its missing parts supplied by reference TRBV28 and TRBJ1-3, is DVKVTQSSRYLVKRTGEKVFLECVQDMDHENMFWYRQDPGLGLRLIYFSYDVKMKEKGDIPEGYSVSREKKERFSLILESASTNQTSMYLCASSLAGWRNTIYFGEGSWLTVV.

The count of this clone is one. The chain combines TRBV28 with TRBJ1-2, with D tentatively TRBD1 (5 bases). Germline CDR1 MDHEN, CDR2 SYDVKM. This CDR3 region has 14 residues. Trimming stripped 7 bases from V and 4 bases from J, with 16 bases between. The CDR3 DNA sequence: TGTGCCAGCACCCCGACAGTTACAACCTATGGCTACACCTTC. It codes for CASTPTVTTYGYTF.

The V call is TRBV6-1, the J call TRBJ1-3, with D tentatively TRBD1 (6 bases). Trimming took 1 base from V and 5 from J, leaving 12 bases between them. The CDR3 spans 15 residues. Germline CDR1 and CDR2: MNHNS and SASEGT. CDR3 sequence reads: CASSEEGTWRNTIYF. CDR3 DNA: TGTGCCAGCAGTGAAGAGGGGACATGGAGAAACACCATATATTTT.

The chain uses TRBV5-6 and TRBJ2-7; D possibly corresponds to TRBD1 (5 bases). The CDR3 runs 13 residues. Germline CDR1 SGHDT, CDR2 YYEEEE. With 4 bases removed from V and 3 bases from J, the gap between germline ends came to 11 bases. DNA for the CDR3: TGTGCCAGCAGCAGGGGTCTCCTCTACGAGCAGTACTTC. Its protein product is CASSRGLLYEQYF. Full variable domain (outside the CDR3, taken from reference TRBV5-6 and TRBJ2-7): DAGVTQSPTHLIKTRGQQVTLRCSPKSGHDTVSWYQQALGQGPQFIFQYYEEEERQRGNFPDRFSGHQFPNYSSELNVNALLLGDSALYLCASSRGLLYEQYFGPGTRLTVT.

The chain links TRBV10-3 to TRBJ2-1; 14 bases are shared with TRBD2. The germline CDR1 and CDR2 sequences are ENHRY and SYGVKD. V was pared by 7 bases and J by 11 bases, with 16 bases of the junction left unmatched. There are 17 residues in the CDR3. This chain's CDR3 is CAIKAGSGTSGRWKQFF. Here the CDR3 DNA reads TGTGCCATCAAGGCGGGATCCGGGACTAGCGGGAGATGGAAGCAGTTCTTC.

The gene calls are TRBV14 and TRBJ1-4; no clear D gene. The CDR3 has 13 residues. V was shortened by 4 bases and J by 8 bases, with 11 bases between the two germline ends. CDR1 is SGHDN and CDR2 is FVKESK in the germline V gene. As DNA, the CDR3 is TGTGCCAGCAGCCGCGGGGAGGGAGAAAAACTGTTTTTT. Translation: CASSRGEGEKLFF.

V gene TRBV12-5 combines with J gene TRBJ2-1, with D uncertain. With 0 bases removed from V and 9 bases from J, the gap between germline ends came to 12 bases. The CDR3 length is 14 residues. CDR1 and CDR2 from the germline V gene are LGHNT and FRNRAP. The CDR3, as DNA: TGTGCTAGTGGTTTGGTACTTTTTGGCGGTGAGCAGTTCTTC. Protein product: CASGLVLFGGEQFF.

This clone showed up just a few times. This chain joins TRBV7-2 and TRBJ1-2; perhaps TRBD1 as D (6 bases). Trimming stripped 1 base from V and 1 base from J, with 13 bases between. This CDR3 spans 16 amino acids. The germline CDR1 and CDR2 sequences are SGHTA and FQGNSA. As DNA, the CDR3 is TGTGCCAGCAGCTTAGTATTTGGGGGCAGTAACTATGGCTACACCTTC. Protein sequence: CASSLVFGGSNYGYTF.

The CDR3 loop is CASSLTGDTADTQYF. As DNA, the CDR3 is TGTGCCAGCAGCTTGACCGGGGACACGGCAGATACGCAGTATTTT. This chain links TRBV5-6 with TRBJ2-3; a possible D gene is TRBD1 (6 bases). CDR1 is SGHDT, CDR2 YYEEEE, per germline. The CDR3 runs 15 residues. Deletions cut 1 base from V and 4 bases from J, with 13 bases between.

The V call is TRBV5-1, the J call TRBJ2-1, with a weak D call TRBD2 (6 bases). CDR1 and CDR2 from the germline V gene are SGHRS and YFSETQ. Trimming removed 4 bases from V and 10 bases from J, with 18 bases in between. This CDR3 spans 14 amino acids. The CDR3 DNA reads TGCGCCAGCAGCCCGGGGAACGGGGGTGAAGAGCAGTTCTTC. Translating gives CASSPGNGGEEQFF.

The rearrangement joins TRBV28 to TRBJ2-6, with D hard to call. Germline V gene lookup returns CDR1 MDHEN and CDR2 SYDVKM. Trimming removed 8 bases from V and 3 bases from J, with 8 bases in between. This CDR3 spans 13 amino acids. The CDR3 bases are TGTGCCAGCGGAGTGTATGGGGCCAACGTCCTGACTTTC. It specifies CASGVYGANVLTF.

The chain links TRBV7-2 to TRBJ2-1, with TRBD2 identical over 10 bases. The trim removed 0 bases at V and 2 bases at J, leaving 10 bases unmatched. The CDR3 spans 19 residues. CDR1 is SGHTA, CDR2 FQGNSA, per germline. CDR3 protein: CASSLARGGLAGAYNEQFF. The CDR3 DNA reads TGTGCCAGCAGCTTAGCGAGGGGAGGCCTAGCGGGGGCCTACAATGAGCAGTTCTTC.

This rearrangement joins TRBV6-5 to TRBJ2-1; 7 bases align to TRBD2. This CDR3 spans 15 amino acids. The trim removed 6 bases at V and 3 bases at J, leaving 8 bases unmatched. CDR1 is MNHEY and CDR2 is SVGAGI in the germline V gene. Here the CDR3 DNA reads TGTGCCAGCAGCTCTAGCGGCGCAGTCTACAATGAGCAGTTCTTC. Translated, it gives CASSSSGAVYNEQFF.

The chain links TRBV3-1 (or the pseudogene TRBV3-2) to TRBJ1-5; no reliable D call. Trimming took 4 bases from V and 9 from J, leaving 10 bases between them. The germline CDR1 and CDR2 sequences are LGHDT and YNNKEL (reference sequence). This CDR3 comprises 12 residues. The CDR3 is CASSRGEWPQHF. The CDR3 coding sequence is TGTGCCAGCAGCCGCGGTGAGTGGCCCCAGCATTTT.

This clone appeared once. The chain is built from TRBV13 and TRBJ2-1; 10 positions match TRBD2. After removal of 5 bases from V and 8 bases from J, the junction contained 6 bases not matched to a gene. CDR3 size: 14 residues. Germline V lookup: CDR1 PRHDT, CDR2 FYEKMQ (reference sequence). The CDR3 loop is CASSASGSVHEQFF. The CDR3 DNA sequence: TGTGCCAGCAGCGCTAGCGGGAGTGTCCATGAGCAGTTCTTC.

V usage is TRBV9 and J usage is TRBJ2-1; 10 bases agree with TRBD1. In germline, CDR1 is SGDLS, CDR2 YYNGEE. V lost 4 bases and J lost 2; bases outside the gene matches: 6. This CDR3 contains 16 residues. The CDR3 coding sequence is TGTGCCAGCAGCCCCCCCGACAGGGGGCCCTACAATGAGCAGTTCTTC. This sequence encodes CASSPPDRGPYNEQFF.

This chain uses TRBV25-1 with TRBJ1-5; TRBD1 might be the D (6 bases). CDR1 and CDR2 from the germline V gene are MGHDK and SYGVNS. Trimming stripped 11 bases from V and 6 bases from J, with 23 bases between. This CDR3 is 15 amino acids long. In DNA, the CDR3 is TGTGCCGGGAAGCGGGAGACAGGAGGGGTTCAGCCCCAGCATTTT. Translating gives CAGKRETGGVQPQHF.

The chain carries TRBV3-1 (or the pseudogene TRBV3-2) and TRBJ1-6; D possibly corresponds to TRBD1 (6 bases). Trimming removed 2 bases from V and 10 bases from J, with 9 bases in between. This CDR3 is built from 13 residues. Germline V gene data show CDR1 as LGHDT and CDR2 as YNNKEL (reference sequence). CDR3 coding DNA: TGTGCCAGCAGCCAAACAGGGTGGTCACCCCTCCACTTT. Translation gives CASSQTGWSPLHF.

The gene calls are TRBV11-2 and TRBJ1-4; D may be TRBD1 (6 bases). The V end was cut by 5 bases, the J end by 11 bases, with 18 bases between. The germline gives CDR1 SGHAT, CDR2 FQNNGV. The CDR3 extends over 14 amino acids. The CDR3 spells CASSPARDTWKLFF. The CDR3 nucleotides read TGTGCCAGCAGCCCAGCGAGGGACACCTGGAAACTGTTTTTT.

This clone was observed a handful of times. The V gene is TRBV5-1, the J gene TRBJ1-2; 7 nucleotides align to TRBD1. Germline V lookup: CDR1 SGHRS, CDR2 YFSETQ. The CDR3 covers 14 residues. V shed 2 bases, J shed 5 bases, and the junction held 6 bases outside the gene matches. Here the CDR3 reads CASSLGTALYGYTF. The CDR3 DNA reads as TGCGCCAGCAGCTTAGGGACAGCCTTATATGGCTACACCTTC. The whole variable domain, remainder taken from reference TRBV5-1 and TRBJ1-2, is KAGVTQTPRYLIKTRGQQVTLSCSPISGHRSVSWYQQTPGQGLQFLFEYFSETQRNKGNFPGRFSGRQFSNSRSEMNVSTLELGDSALYLCASSLGTALYGYTFGSGTRLTVV.

The chain has TRBV6-5 and TRBJ1-1; tentative D call: TRBD1 (5 bases). This CDR3 region has 14 residues. Germline V lookup: CDR1 MNHEY, CDR2 SVGAGI. Trimming took off 4 bases at V and 6 bases at J, with 15 bases between the two ends. The CDR3, as DNA: TGTGCCAGCAGTTCCCTGGGGGGGGGTTCTGAAGCTTTCTTT. Amino acid sequence: CASSSLGGGSEAFF.

V gene TRBV6-5 combines with J gene TRBJ1-2; D is possibly TRBD1 (6 bases). CDR3 size: 15 residues. Trimming took 6 bases from V and 2 from J, leaving 16 bases between them. Germline V lookup: CDR1 MNHEY, CDR2 SVGAGI. In DNA form, the CDR3 reads TGTGCCAGCAGGGTGAACAGGGAAGGCAACTATGGCTACACCTTC. Translated, it gives CASRVNREGNYGYTF.

The chain uses TRBV5-1 and TRBJ1-2; D call uncertain. Trimming cost V 3 bases and J 1 base, with 10 bases left between them. This CDR3 has 14 amino acids. Germline CDR1 SGHRS, CDR2 YFSETQ. The CDR3 loop reads CASSSDTNNYGYTF. The CDR3 nucleotides are TGCGCCAGCAGCTCCGACACAAATAACTATGGCTACACCTTC.

The chain combines TRBV5-8 with TRBJ1-2; unclear D gene. CDR1 is SGHTS, CDR2 YDEGEE, per germline. The CDR3 is 13 residues long. V was pared by 2 bases and J by 8 bases, with 13 bases between. CDR3 in DNA: TGTGCCAGCAGCTTCTTCACAGTTTACGGCTACACCTTC. Translated, it gives CASSFFTVYGYTF.

This chain uses TRBV24-1 with TRBJ2-2; 7 nucleotides align to TRBD1. Germline V gene lookup returns CDR1 KGHDR and CDR2 SFDVKD. The CDR3 is made up of 16 amino acids. The V gene end was trimmed by 0 bases and the J gene end by 1 base; junction bases not matched to a gene: 1. CDR3 sequence: CATSDLRDRNTGELFF. The CDR3 DNA is TGTGCCACCAGTGATTTGAGGGACAGGAACACCGGGGAGCTGTTTTTT.

The V and J genes are TRBV28 and TRBJ2-1; the match to TRBD2 covers 15 bases. CDR1 is MDHEN, CDR2 SYDVKM, per germline. J gave up 8 bases and V 2 bases, and 4 bases lay outside the gene matches. The CDR3 runs to 16 residues. Here the CDR3 DNA reads TGTGCCAGCAGTTTAACCGGACTAGCGGGAGGGGATGAGCAGTTCTTC. Its protein is CASSLTGLAGGDEQFF.